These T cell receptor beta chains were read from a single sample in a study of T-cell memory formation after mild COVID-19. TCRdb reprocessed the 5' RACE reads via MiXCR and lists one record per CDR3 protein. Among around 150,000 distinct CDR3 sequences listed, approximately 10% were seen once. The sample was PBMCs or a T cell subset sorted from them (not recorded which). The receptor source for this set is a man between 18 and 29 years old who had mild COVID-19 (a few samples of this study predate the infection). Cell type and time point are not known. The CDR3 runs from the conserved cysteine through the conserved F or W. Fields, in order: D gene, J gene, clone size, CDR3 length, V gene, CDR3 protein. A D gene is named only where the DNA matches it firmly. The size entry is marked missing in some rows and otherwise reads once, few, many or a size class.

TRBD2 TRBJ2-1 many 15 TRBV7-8 CASSASGLADGEQFF
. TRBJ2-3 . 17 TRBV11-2 CASSLDVGRARADTQYF
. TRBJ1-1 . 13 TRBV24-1 CATSRDGGTEAFF
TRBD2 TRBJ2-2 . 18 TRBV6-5 CASSRTSGGSTSTGELFF
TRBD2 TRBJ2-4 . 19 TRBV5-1 CASSLALAGGHGRKNIQYF
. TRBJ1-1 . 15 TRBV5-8 CASSFGPNTNPEAFF
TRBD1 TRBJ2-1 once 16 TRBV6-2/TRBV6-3 CASSKNPGQEFFEQFF
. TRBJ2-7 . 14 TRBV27 CASSFGGRLYEQYF
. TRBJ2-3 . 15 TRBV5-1 CASSPDFSSRDTQYF
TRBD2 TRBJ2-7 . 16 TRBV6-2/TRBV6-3 CASSRPGLAEYYEQYF
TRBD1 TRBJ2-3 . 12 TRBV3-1 CASSRGQDTQYF
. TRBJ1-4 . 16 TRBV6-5 CASSYSLTGGTEKLFF
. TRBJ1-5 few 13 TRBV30 CAWSVQFNQPQHF
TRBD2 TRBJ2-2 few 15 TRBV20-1 CSATIGTSDTGELFF
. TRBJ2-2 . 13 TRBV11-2 CASSERWTGELFF
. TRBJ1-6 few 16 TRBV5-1 CASSLGPQDGGSPLHF
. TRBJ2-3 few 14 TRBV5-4 CASSSRVGTDTQYF
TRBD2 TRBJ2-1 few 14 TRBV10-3 CAISLLAGVDEQFF
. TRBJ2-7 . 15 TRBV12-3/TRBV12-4 CASSYVGQGAGSVQF
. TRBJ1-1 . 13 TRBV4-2 CASSRPLGTEAFF
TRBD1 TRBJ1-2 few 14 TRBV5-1 CASSRQGVMDGYTF
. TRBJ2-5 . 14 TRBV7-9 CASSFYRDQETQYF
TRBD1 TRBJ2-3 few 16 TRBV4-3 CASSYSRDRVTDTQYF
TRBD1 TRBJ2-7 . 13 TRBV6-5 CASRTTGTYEQYF
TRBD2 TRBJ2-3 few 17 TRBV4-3 CASSQGGALAGINTQYF
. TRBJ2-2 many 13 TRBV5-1 CASSLDGPGELFF
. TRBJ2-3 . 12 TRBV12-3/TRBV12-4 CASSYLTDTQYF
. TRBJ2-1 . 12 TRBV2 CASSGGYNEQFF
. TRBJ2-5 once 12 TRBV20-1 CSAAVSPETQYF
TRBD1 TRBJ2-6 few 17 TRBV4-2 CASSRDSKGSGANVLTF
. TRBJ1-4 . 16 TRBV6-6 CASSFPSGGDGEKLFF
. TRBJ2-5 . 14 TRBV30 CAWSPRTKQETQYF
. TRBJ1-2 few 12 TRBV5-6 CASSLEIHGYTF
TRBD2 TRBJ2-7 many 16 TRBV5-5 CASSFTLGLAVYEQYF
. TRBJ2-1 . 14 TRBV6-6 CASSYQAIYNEQFF
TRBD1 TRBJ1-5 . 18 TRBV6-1 CASSFRPRGVRGNQPQHF
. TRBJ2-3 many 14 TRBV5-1 CASSLDSYTDTQYF
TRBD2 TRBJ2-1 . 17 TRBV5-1 CASSPPGTSGGYNEQFF
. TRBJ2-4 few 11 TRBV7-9 CASSSGTVRYF
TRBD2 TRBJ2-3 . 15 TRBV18 CASSPPSASGDTQYF
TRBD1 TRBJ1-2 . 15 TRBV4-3 CASSQAGTANYGYTF
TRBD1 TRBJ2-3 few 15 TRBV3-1 CASSPLTGSTDTQYF
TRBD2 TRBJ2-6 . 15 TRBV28 CASSSLRGAANVLTF
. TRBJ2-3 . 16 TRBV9 CASSVGFGGPGDTQYF